A selection of T cell receptor beta chains follows, all from one sample in a study of blood T cell repertoires in COVID-19. Only in-frame clones appear in the TCRdb table, and some are missing; sequencing was by immunoSEQ multiplex PCR. This table holds over 110,000 clones, 84% found once. The sequencing input was PBMCs or T cells enriched from blood (not recorded which). These receptors were collected from a man between 40 and 49 years old with acute COVID-19. Both conserved end residues are part of each CDR3.

CASSIRHTEGRKLFF	TRBV19	TRBJ1-4
CAWSLIGGTRDGYTF	TRBV30	TRBJ1-2
CASSLAGGSGNTIYF	TRBV27	TRBJ1-3
CASSYGGAGTTEAFF	TRBV6-2/TRBV6-3	TRBJ1-1
CASSLGTGGADSPYGYTF	TRBV3-1/TRBV3-2	TRBJ1-2
CASSEALAGGADTQYF	TRBV6-1	TRBJ2-3
CASSLKLGDQPQHF	TRBV7-8	TRBJ1-5
CASSGGLAGVLYNEQFF	TRBV5-6	TRBJ2-1
CASSFPTDIAKNIQYF	TRBV6-2/TRBV6-3	TRBJ2-4
CASSPVSGQGGEQYF	TRBV18	TRBJ2-7
CSVAQDRGSYEQYF	TRBV29-1	TRBJ2-7
CASSLDRGNSYEQYF	TRBV28	TRBJ2-7
CASSSWEAGVDEKLFF	TRBV7-2	TRBJ1-4
CASEGSGNTIYF	TRBV6-5	TRBJ1-3
CASSQGWYEQYF	TRBV12-3/TRBV12-4	TRBJ2-7
CASSLGASDGTEAFF	TRBV5-1	TRBJ1-1
CASSLSAGTYNEQFF	TRBV7-2	TRBJ2-1
CAYNRGAGVNTEAFF	TRBV30	TRBJ1-1
CASKARGANYGYTF	TRBV28	TRBJ1-2
CASSQDTTTDTQYF	TRBV28	TRBJ2-3
CASSLTYANTGELFF	TRBV9	TRBJ2-2
CASSSRGGLTDTQYF	TRBV11-2	TRBJ2-3
CASSVASGWEKLFF	TRBV5-1	TRBJ1-4
CASSLWRVEQYF	TRBV28	TRBJ2-7
CAWSVQAGGSPLHF	TRBV30	TRBJ1-6
CASSFVTSGTDTQYF	TRBV27	TRBJ2-3
CASSPRGTGITQPQHF	TRBV4-1	TRBJ1-5
CASSPQAYTDTQYF	TRBV28	TRBJ2-3
CASIRGYEQFF	TRBV10-1	TRBJ2-1
CASSLVSGTDTQYF	TRBV28	TRBJ2-3
CAWRRENNEQFF	TRBV30	TRBJ2-1
CASSSEIPFSGESYEQYF	TRBV11-2	TRBJ2-7
CAWSGTGAEGEKLFF	TRBV30	TRBJ1-4
CAWTPTEETQYF	TRBV30	TRBJ2-5
CASSLGRQAGSSYEQYF	TRBV5-5	TRBJ2-7
CASSPGRRRGGSTDTQYF	TRBV4-2	TRBJ2-3
CASSPWGVGKNIQYF	TRBV5-5	TRBJ2-4
CASSSRVQPQHF	TRBV6-2/TRBV6-3	TRBJ1-5
CASSPVRAGGTYEQYF	TRBV11-2	TRBJ2-7
CASSLLIANTGELFF	TRBV11-2	TRBJ2-2
CASSLVGDFSGNTIYF	TRBV7-6	TRBJ1-3
CASSQGQGLNSPLHF	TRBV4-1	TRBJ1-6
CASSLWTVSEQFF	TRBV5-5	TRBJ2-1
CSASRGTYNEQFF	TRBV20-1	TRBJ2-1
CASSRGGHHEQFF	TRBV7-9	TRBJ2-1
CASSARLGQGYEKLFF	TRBV11-2	TRBJ1-4